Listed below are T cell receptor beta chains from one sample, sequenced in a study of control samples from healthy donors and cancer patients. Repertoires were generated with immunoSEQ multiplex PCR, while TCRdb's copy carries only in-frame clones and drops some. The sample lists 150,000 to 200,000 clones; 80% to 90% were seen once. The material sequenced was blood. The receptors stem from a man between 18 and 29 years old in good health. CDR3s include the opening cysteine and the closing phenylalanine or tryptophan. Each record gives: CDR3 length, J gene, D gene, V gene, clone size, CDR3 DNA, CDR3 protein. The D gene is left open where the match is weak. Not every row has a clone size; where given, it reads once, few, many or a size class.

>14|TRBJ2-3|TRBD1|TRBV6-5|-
TGTGCCAGCAAATTGGGACAGGGAACAGATACGCAGTATTTT
CASKLGQGTDTQYF
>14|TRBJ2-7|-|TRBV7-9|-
TGTGCCAGCAGCTTAGGACAGGCTTCCTACGAGCAGTACTTC
CASSLGQASYEQYF
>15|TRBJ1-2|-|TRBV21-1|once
TGTGCCAGCAGCAAATCAGGTAAGGGAACCGGTGGCTACACCTTC
CASSKSGKGTGGYTF
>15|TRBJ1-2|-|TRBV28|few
TGTGCCAGCAGACGGACGGCTCGAACTAACTATGGCTACACCTTC
CASRRTARTNYGYTF
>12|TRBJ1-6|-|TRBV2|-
TGTGCCAGCAGGGGGTGGGGTGAAGATATTCACTTT
CASRGWGEDIHF
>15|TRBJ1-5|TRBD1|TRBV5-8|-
TGTGCCAGCAGCTTGGATTGGACAGGGGTCCAGCCCCAGCATTTT
CASSLDWTGVQPQHF
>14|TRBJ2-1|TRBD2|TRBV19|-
TGTGCCAGTAGTATGGGAGGGTCCTACAATGAGCAGTTCTTC
CASSMGGSYNEQFF
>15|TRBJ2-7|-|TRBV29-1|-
TGCAGCGTTGAAGATGGGTCAGGTTCGGCGGGTGAGCAGTACTTC
CSVEDGSGSAGEQYF
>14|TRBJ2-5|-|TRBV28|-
TGTGCCAGCAGCATTGATGGGAGACAAGAGACCCAGTACTTC
CASSIDGRQETQYF
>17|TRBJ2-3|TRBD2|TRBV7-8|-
TGTGCCAGCAGCTTAGGCGCTAGCGGGGACCGCACAGATACGCAGTATTTT
CASSLGASGDRTDTQYF
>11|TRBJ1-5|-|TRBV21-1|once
TGTGCCAGCAGCAAAGGTGAGCCCCAGCATTTT
CASSKGEPQHF
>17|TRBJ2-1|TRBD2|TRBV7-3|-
TGTGCCAGCAGCTTAATCCCGACTAGCGGGGCCTACAATGAGCAGTTCTTC
CASSLIPTSGAYNEQFF
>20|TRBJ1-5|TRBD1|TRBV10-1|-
TGCGCCAGCAGTGACCCCTCTTCCGACAGGGGTGGGTGCCATGGTCAGCCCCAGCATTTT
CASSDPSSDRGGCHGQPQHF
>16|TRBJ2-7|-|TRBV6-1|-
TGTGCCAGCAGTGAACCCCGACAGGGAGGGTCCTACGAGCAGTACTTC
CASSEPRQGGSYEQYF
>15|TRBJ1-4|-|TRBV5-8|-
TGTGCCAGCAGCCCTGGGCTAAACCTTAATGAAAAACTGTTTTTT
CASSPGLNLNEKLFF
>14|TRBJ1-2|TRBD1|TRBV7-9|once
TGTGCCACATCGACAGGGGACGTGAACTATGGCTACACCTTC
CATSTGDVNYGYTF
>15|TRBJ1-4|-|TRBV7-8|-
TGTGCCAGCAGCCGGGGCCTTGAGGCGAGGGAAAAACTGTTTTTT
CASSRGLEAREKLFF
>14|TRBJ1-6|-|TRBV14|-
TGTGCCAGCAGCCACGGTCTTTTCAGGTCACCCCTCCACTTT
CASSHGLFRSPLHF
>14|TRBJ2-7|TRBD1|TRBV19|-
TGTGCCAGTAGTTCCCAGGGACAGGGCTACGAGCAGTACTTC
CASSSQGQGYEQYF
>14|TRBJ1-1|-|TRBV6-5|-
TGTGCCAGCGCCACGGGACGGATGAACACTGAAGCTTTCTTT
CASATGRMNTEAFF
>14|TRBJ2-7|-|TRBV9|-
TGTGCCAGCAGCGTAGTAGAGGGGGATTACGAGCAGTACTTC
CASSVVEGDYEQYF
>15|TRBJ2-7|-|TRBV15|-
TGTGCCACCAGCAGAGGAGGGGGCAGGGGAGGCGAGCAGTACTTC
CATSRGGGRGGEQYF
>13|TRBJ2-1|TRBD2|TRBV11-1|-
TGTGCCAGCACGACTAGCGGCTACAATGAGCAGTTCTTC
CASTTSGYNEQFF
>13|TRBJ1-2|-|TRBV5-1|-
TGCGCCAGCAGCTTGGAAGATAACTATGGCTACACCTTC
CASSLEDNYGYTF
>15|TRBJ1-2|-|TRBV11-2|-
TGTGCCAGCAGCTTAAACGGGCGGGGGAAGTGGGGCTACACCTTC
CASSLNGRGKWGYTF
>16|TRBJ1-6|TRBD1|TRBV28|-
TGTGCCAGCAGTCCCACAGGGGGTGACTATAATTCACCCCTCCACTTT
CASSPTGGDYNSPLHF
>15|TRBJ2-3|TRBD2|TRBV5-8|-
TGTGCCAGCAGCAATGGGGGAGGGGGCACAGATACGCAGTATTTT
CASSNGGGGTDTQYF
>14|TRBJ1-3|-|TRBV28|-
TGTGCCAGCAGTTCCGGGAGCTCTGGAAACACCATATATTTT
CASSSGSSGNTIYF
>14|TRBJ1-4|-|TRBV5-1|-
TGCGCCAGCAGAGGACTTCTGCGGGATGAAAAACTGTTTTTT
CASRGLLRDEKLFF
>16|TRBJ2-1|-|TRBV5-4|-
TGTGCCAGCAGCTTGGTCTGGCGAGGGCGGGGCGATGAGCAGTTCTTC
CASSLVWRGRGDEQFF
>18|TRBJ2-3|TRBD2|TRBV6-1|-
TGTGCCAGCAGTGACATGCTTAGCGGGGGCTATAACACAGATACGCAGTATTTT
CASSDMLSGGYNTDTQYF
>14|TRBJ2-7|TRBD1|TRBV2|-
TGTGCCAGCAGCGCCGGGACAGGGGGTTACGAGCAGTACTTC
CASSAGTGGYEQYF
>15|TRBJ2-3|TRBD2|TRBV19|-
TGTGCCAGTAGTATAGGCGGGGGGGAACTAGATACGCAGTATTTT
CASSIGGGELDTQYF
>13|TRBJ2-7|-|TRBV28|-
TGTGCCAGCATGCCTGGGGGGCGACACGAGCAGTACTTC
CASMPGGRHEQYF
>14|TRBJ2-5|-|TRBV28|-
TGTGCCAGCAGTTTAAGGGCGGGGCGGGAGACCCAGTACTTC
CASSLRAGRETQYF
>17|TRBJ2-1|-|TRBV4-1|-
TGCGCCAGCAGCCAAGGTCTTAGTGGGGGCACGTACAATGAGCAGTTCTTC
CASSQGLSGGTYNEQFF
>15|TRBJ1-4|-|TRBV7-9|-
TGTGCCAGCAGCTTACAGCCCGGAGTCGGGGAAAAACTGTTTTTT
CASSLQPGVGEKLFF
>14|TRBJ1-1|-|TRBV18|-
TGTGCCAGCTCACCGGATTGGACGAACACTGAAGCTTTCTTT
CASSPDWTNTEAFF
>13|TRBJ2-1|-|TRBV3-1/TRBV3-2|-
TGTGCCAGCAGCCCAGGGACGCTCGATGAGCAGTTCTTC
CASSPGTLDEQFF
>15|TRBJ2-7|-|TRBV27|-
TGTGCCAGCAGTCCCTTGGGAGGAATCTCCTACGAGCAGTACTTC
CASSPLGGISYEQYF
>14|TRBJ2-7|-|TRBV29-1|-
TGCAGCGGGGCAATGGCGGCAGGTTCCTACGAGCAGTACTTC
CSGAMAAGSYEQYF
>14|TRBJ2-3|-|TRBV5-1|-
TGCGCCAGCAGCTTACACCCGGAGGCAGATACGCAGTATTTT
CASSLHPEADTQYF
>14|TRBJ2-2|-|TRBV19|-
TGTGCCAGTAGTACTCTCGACAGCACCGGGGAGCTGTTTTTT
CASSTLDSTGELFF
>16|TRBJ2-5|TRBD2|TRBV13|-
TGTGCCAGCAGCTTAGTAGGTCTAGCGGGGCAAGAGACCCAGTACTTC
CASSLVGLAGQETQYF
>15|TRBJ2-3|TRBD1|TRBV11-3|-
TGTGCCAGCAGCTCCGGGGACAGGGGCACAAATACGCAGTATTTT
CASSSGDRGTNTQYF
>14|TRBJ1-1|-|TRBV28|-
TGTGCCAGCAGTTTAATAGCGGTGAACACTGAAGCTTTCTTT
CASSLIAVNTEAFF
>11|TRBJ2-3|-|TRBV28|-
TGTGCCAGCAGTTACTCAGATACGCAGTATTTT
CASSYSDTQYF
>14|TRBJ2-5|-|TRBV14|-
TGTGCCAGCAGCCTCACCCGGTTCAAAGAGACCCAGTACTTC
CASSLTRFKETQYF
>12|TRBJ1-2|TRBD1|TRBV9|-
TGTGCCAGCACCGGGACAGGGTATGGCTACACCTTC
CASTGTGYGYTF
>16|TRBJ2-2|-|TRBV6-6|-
TGTGCCAGCAGTTACGGGGGGATCTCGAACACCGGGGAGCTGTTTTTT
CASSYGGISNTGELFF
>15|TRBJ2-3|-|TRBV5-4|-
TGTGCCAGCAGCAACCGGGACATTCCCACAGATACGCAGTATTTT
CASSNRDIPTDTQYF
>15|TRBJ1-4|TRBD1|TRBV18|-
TGTGCCAGCTCACCAGCCGGGACAGTTAATGAAAAACTGTTTTTT
CASSPAGTVNEKLFF
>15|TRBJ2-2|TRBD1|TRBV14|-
TGTGCCAGCAGCCTTCACAGGGGGCCCTCCGGGGAGCTGTTTTTT
CASSLHRGPSGELFF
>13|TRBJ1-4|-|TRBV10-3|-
TGTGCCATCAGTGAGTCGACAGACTCCCCGGGAGGTTTT
CAISESTDSPGGF
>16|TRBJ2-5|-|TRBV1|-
TGCACCAGCAGCCACCGAAGAGAGGGGAACAAAGAGACCCAGTACTTC
CTSSHRREGNKETQYF